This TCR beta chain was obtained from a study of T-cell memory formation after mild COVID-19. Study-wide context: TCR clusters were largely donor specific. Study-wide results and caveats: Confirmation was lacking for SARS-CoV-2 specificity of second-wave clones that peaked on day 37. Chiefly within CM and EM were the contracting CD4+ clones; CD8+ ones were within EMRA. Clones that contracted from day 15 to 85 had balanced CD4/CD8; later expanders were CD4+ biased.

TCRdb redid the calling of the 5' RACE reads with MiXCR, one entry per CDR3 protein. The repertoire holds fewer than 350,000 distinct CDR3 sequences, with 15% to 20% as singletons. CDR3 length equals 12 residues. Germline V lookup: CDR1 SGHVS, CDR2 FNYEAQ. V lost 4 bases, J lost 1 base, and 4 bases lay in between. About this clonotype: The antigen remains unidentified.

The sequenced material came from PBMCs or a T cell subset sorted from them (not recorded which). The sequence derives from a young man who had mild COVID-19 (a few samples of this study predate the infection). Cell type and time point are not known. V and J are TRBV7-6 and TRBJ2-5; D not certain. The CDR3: CASSYLQETQYF. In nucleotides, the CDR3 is TGTGCCAGCAGCTACCTCCAAGAGACCCAGTACTTC.